A single sample gave rise to the 21 T cell receptor beta chains below, sequenced in a study of technical replicates of blood from a handful of donors. Profiling relied on immunoSEQ multiplex PCR, and the TCRdb table lists in-frame clones only, not all of them. The data contain around 90,000 clones, over 90% of them seen just once; the ten biggest clones take up about 0.27%. What was sequenced was T cells isolated from PBMCs. The source of these receptors is a human donor in good health.

The chain carries TRBV27 and TRBJ2-1, with 13 bases aligning to TRBD2. The CDR3 extends over 16 amino acids. Per the germline V gene, CDR1 is MNHEY and CDR2 is SMNVEV (reference sequence). V lost 4 bases, J lost 3 bases, and 3 bases stayed unmatched. The CDR3 region is CASSSGTSGVYNEQFF. The CDR3 coding sequence is TGTGCCAGCAGTTCCGGGACTAGCGGGGTCTACAATGAGCAGTTCTTC.

This clone appeared once. The gene calls are TRBV27 and TRBJ2-7; 8 bases map to TRBD1. The CDR3 contains 14 residues. CDR1 and CDR2 from the germline V gene are MNHEY and SMNVEV (reference sequence). V shed 5 bases and J 0 bases; nucleotides not matched to a gene: 3. CDR3: CASSPDRVSYEQYF. CDR3 DNA sequence: TGTGCCAGCAGTCCGGACAGGGTCTCCTACGAGCAGTACTTC.

The chain recombines TRBV5-4 with TRBJ2-5, with TRBD1 matching over 7 bases. This CDR3 contains 15 residues. The ends lost 2 bases at V and 3 bases at J; junction bases unmatched: 7. Germline CDR1 and CDR2: SGHNT and YYREEE (reference sequence). The CDR3 DNA is TGTGCCAGCAGCTTTCGGACAGGCGGAAAAGAGACCCAGTACTTC. Its translation is CASSFRTGGKETQYF.

This chain uses TRBV19 with TRBJ1-4, with a tentative D call TRBD1 (5 bases). V was pared by 6 bases and J by 5 bases, with 22 bases between. Germline values: CDR1 LNHDA, CDR2 SQIVND (reference sequence). This CDR3 comprises 17 residues. The CDR3 loop is CASRGRANPLANEKLFF. The CDR3 DNA sequence: TGTGCCAGTAGGGGCAGGGCGAATCCCCTCGCAAATGAAAAACTGTTTTTT.

V is TRBV4-1 and J is TRBJ2-7; 9 bases fit TRBD1. The CDR3 covers 15 residues. CDR1 and CDR2 (germline): MGHRA, YSYEKL. With 1 base clipped from V and 5 bases from J, the junction kept 6 bases outside the gene matches. The CDR3 region is CASSQGDREVDEQYF. In nucleotides, the CDR3 is TGCGCCAGCAGCCAAGGGGACAGGGAGGTGGACGAGCAGTACTTC.

The chain joins TRBV29-1 to TRBJ2-1, with TRBD1 matching over 10 bases. This CDR3 comprises 14 residues. V was pared by 7 bases and J by 4 bases, with 7 bases of the junction left unmatched. The germline V gene encodes CDR1 SQVTM and CDR2 ANQGSEA. This CDR3 is CSAQGGQGYNEQFF. The CDR3 DNA reads TGCAGCGCCCAAGGGGGACAGGGGTACAATGAGCAGTTCTTC.

This sequence joins TRBV14 and TRBJ1-4; 9 bases match TRBD1. In germline, CDR1 is SGHDN, CDR2 FVKESK. This CDR3 is built from 15 residues. Trimming took 4 bases from V and 7 from J; bases not matched to a gene: 7. The CDR3 sequence is CASSPRLDRGEKLFF. The CDR3 nucleotides are TGTGCCAGCAGCCCCAGGTTGGACAGGGGTGAAAAACTGTTTTTT.

This clone came up once. DNA for the CDR3: TGCGCCAGCAGCTTCCTACCGGGACAGGGACTCTACGAGCAGTACTTC. This sequence encodes CASSFLPGQGLYEQYF. The chain recombines TRBV5-1 with TRBJ2-7, with 9 bases aligning to TRBD1. The V segment lost 2 bases and the J segment 3 bases; nucleotides outside the gene matches: 9. The CDR3 totals 16 residues. CDR1 SGHRS and CDR2 YFSETQ come from the germline V gene.

The chain employs TRBV28 and TRBJ1-3, with a weak D call TRBD1 (5 bases). The CDR3 is 16 residues long. V was cut by 2 bases and J by 0 bases, with 11 bases left in between. CDR1 MDHEN and CDR2 SYDVKM come from the germline V gene. In DNA form, the CDR3 reads TGTGCCAGCAGTTTACCCTCAGGGAACTCTGGAAACACCATATATTTT. This codes for CASSLPSGNSGNTIYF.

The chain carries TRBV28 and TRBJ2-3; 11 bases are shared with TRBD2. Germline V gene lookup returns CDR1 MDHEN and CDR2 SYDVKM. There are 17 residues in the CDR3. The ends lost 3 bases at V and 1 base at J; junction bases unmatched: 6. The CDR3 is CASSFSGRGVGTDTQYF. CDR3 DNA: TGTGCCAGCAGTTTTAGCGGGAGGGGTGTCGGCACAGATACGCAGTATTTT.

The rearrangement uses TRBV5-1 and TRBJ1-1; unclear D gene. This CDR3 is built from 13 residues. The germline CDR1 and CDR2 sequences are SGHRS and YFSETQ. The V gene lost 1 base and the J gene lost 5 bases, with 9 bases spanning the gap. Written as DNA, the CDR3 is TGCGCCAGCAGCTTGATTATGAGGACTGAAGCTTTCTTT. Residues: CASSLIMRTEAFF. Filled out from reference TRBV5-1 and TRBJ1-1, the complete variable domain reads KAGVTQTPRYLIKTRGQQVTLSCSPISGHRSVSWYQQTPGQGLQFLFEYFSETQRNKGNFPGRFSGRQFSNSRSEMNVSTLELGDSALYLCASSLIMRTEAFFGQGTRLTVV.

The sample holds a few counts of this clone. The gene calls are TRBV6-5 and TRBJ2-7, with 7 bases identical to TRBD2. The junction had 6 bases not matched to a gene; V was cut back by 5 bases and J by 5 bases. The CDR3 spans 13 residues. Germline V gives CDR1 MNHEY, CDR2 SVGAGI. The CDR3 DNA follows: TGTGCCAGCAGTAGCGGGACTTTCAACGAGCAGTACTTC. Its translation is CASSSGTFNEQYF.

On this clone: Mismatch with germline at one junction end may stem from a read error. The rearrangement joins TRBV7-2 to TRBJ2-5; 11 bases are a match to TRBD2. Germline V gene sequence: CDR1 SGHTA, CDR2 FQGNSA. The CDR3 covers 15 residues. The CDR3 here is CASSPGLAEGEAQYF. The CDR3 DNA sequence: TGTGCCAGCAGCCCGGGACTAGCGGAGGGAGAGGCCCAGTACTTC.

The CDR3 nucleotides are TGTGCCAGCAGCTTAACAGCAAACCCGAACTACAATGAGCAGTTCTTC. It encodes CASSLTANPNYNEQFF. The J gene is TRBJ2-1, the V gene TRBV11-3, with unresolved D. The V gene lost 2 bases and the J gene lost 3 bases, with 14 bases spanning the gap. The CDR3 runs 16 residues. Germline values: CDR1 SGHNT, CDR2 YENEEA.

This chain connects TRBV4-1 to TRBJ2-5; 10 positions agree with TRBD2. The V and J ends lost 1 base and 4 bases, in that order; junction bases with no gene match: 3. Germline V lookup: CDR1 MGHRA, CDR2 YSYEKL. The CDR3 runs 15 residues. CDR3 in amino acids: CASSQVSGGGETQYF. CDR3 coding DNA: TGCGCCAGCAGCCAAGTCAGCGGGGGGGGAGAGACCCAGTACTTC.

V usage is TRBV13 and J usage is TRBJ1-3; tentative D call: TRBD1 (6 bases). The CDR3 has 15 amino acids. V gave up 4 bases and J gave up 5 bases, with 15 bases separating them. Germline loops: CDR1 PRHDT, CDR2 FYEKMQ (reference sequence). CDR3 nucleotides: TGTGCCAGCAGCTCACAGGGTGATCGCCGAAACACCATATATTTT. Its protein product is CASSSQGDRRNTIYF.

The rearrangement joins TRBV5-4 to TRBJ2-3; 10 nucleotides match TRBD2. Losses at the gene ends were 3 bases for V and 3 bases for J; bases not matched to a gene: 4. Germline V gene sequence: CDR1 SGHNT, CDR2 YYREEE (reference sequence). The CDR3 extends over 15 amino acids. The CDR3 DNA sequence: TGTGCCAGCAGCTCTAGCGGGAGAGGTACAGATACGCAGTATTTT. It codes for CASSSSGRGTDTQYF.

The chain uses TRBV19 and TRBJ2-7; perhaps TRBD1 as D (6 bases). Germline V lookup: CDR1 LNHDA, CDR2 SQIVND (reference sequence). The CDR3 runs to 14 residues. Deletions cut 3 bases from V and 3 bases from J, with 12 bases between. The CDR3 bases are TGTGCCAGTAGTATCCGCGACAGGTTCTACGAGCAGTACTTC. Amino acids: CASSIRDRFYEQYF. Together with reference TRBV19 and TRBJ2-7, the CDR3 gives the full variable domain: DGGITQSPKYLFRKEGQNVTLSCEQNLNHDAMYWYRQDPGQGLRLIYYSQIVNDFQKGDIAEGYSVSREKKESFPLTVTSAQKNPTAFYLCASSIRDRFYEQYFGPGTRLTVT.

V and J are TRBV10-3 and TRBJ2-7, with 13 bases that match TRBD2. V lost 6 bases, J lost 5 bases, and 4 bases stayed unmatched. This CDR3 has 14 residues. Germline lookup yields CDR1 ENHRY and CDR2 SYGVKD. This chain's CDR3 is CAIRGLAGVDEQYF. CDR3 nucleotides: TGTGCCATCAGAGGACTAGCGGGAGTAGACGAGCAGTACTTC.

V gene TRBV4-1 combines with J gene TRBJ2-7; 12 bases are a match to TRBD2. This CDR3 is 17 amino acids long. CDR1 is MGHRA, CDR2 YSYEKL, per germline. The ends lost 4 bases at V and 7 bases at J; junction bases unmatched: 14. The CDR3: CASSLGLAGPPSGEQYF. The CDR3 nucleotides are TGCGCCAGCAGCCTTGGACTAGCGGGGCCTCCCTCGGGTGAGCAGTACTTC.

This sequence joins TRBV5-4 and TRBJ2-7; 10 positions agree with TRBD1. This CDR3 has 16 residues. Germline V gene data show CDR1 as SGHNT and CDR2 as YYREEE (reference sequence). The ends lost 4 bases at V and 0 bases at J; junction bases unmatched: 7. CDR3 coding DNA: TGTGCCAGCAGCCATGGGACAGGGGTATTCTCCTACGAGCAGTACTTC. It is translated as CASSHGTGVFSYEQYF.